This TCR beta chain was identified in a study of blood T cell repertoires in COVID-19. Per the germline V gene, CDR1 is SGHRS and CDR2 is YFSETQ. The CDR3 runs to 15 residues. V trimming: 4 bases; J trimming: 1 base; junction bases outside the gene matches: 7. The study recruited people aged 18 to 89 years across approximately 25 US areas. Only in-frame clones appear in the TCRdb table, and some are missing; sequencing was by immunoSEQ multiplex PCR. The repertoire consists of under 200,000 clones, with 88% occurring once and the leading ten covering around 6.7%. The chain is built from TRBV5-1 and TRBJ2-5; 7 nucleotides match TRBD1. Sequenced sample: PBMCs or T cells enriched from blood (not recorded which). This TCR derives from a woman aged 50 to 60 who had recovered from COVID-19. CDR3 nucleotide sequence: TGCGCCAGCAGCAGACCGGGACAGATCCAAGAGACCCAGTACTTC. Its protein product is CASSRPGQIQETQYF.